The 14 T cell receptor beta chains below were found in one sample sequenced in a study of CD8 T cell repertoires and HIV-1 epitope variants. The method was immunoSEQ multiplex PCR; TCRdb's version includes in-frame clones alone and lacks a portion of them. This sample yields 4,500 to 5,500 clones, of which approximately 62% are seen a single time; roughly 45% belongs to the top ten. These receptors' antigens are unknown. The specimen sequenced was cultured CD8+ T cells derived from PBMCs. These receptors all come from a male donor with HIV.

The chain employs TRBV6-5 and TRBJ2-1, with TRBD1 identical over 7 bases. The CDR3 totals 15 residues. Germline values: CDR1 MNHEY, CDR2 SVGAGI. Unmatched junction bases numbered 10, after V lost 4 bases and J lost 7 bases. The CDR3 region is CASSFLRGLGNEQFF. The CDR3 DNA reads TGTGCCAGCAGTTTCTTGAGGGGGCTTGGAAATGAGCAGTTCTTC.

This clone has only one observation. The chain is built from TRBV28 and TRBJ2-5, with a possible D match to TRBD2 (5 bases). This CDR3 spans 14 amino acids. CDR1 is MDHEN, CDR2 SYDVKM, per germline. Trimming cost V 4 bases and J 2 bases, with 11 bases left between them. CDR3 in amino acids: CASSSRLLQETQYF. The CDR3 DNA follows: TGTGCCAGCAGTTCTAGACTATTACAAGAGACCCAGTACTTC.

The chain employs TRBV11-1 and TRBJ1-1; no clear D gene. From germline, CDR1 is SGHAT and CDR2 FQDESV (reference sequence). Trimming cost V 5 bases and J 0 bases, with 4 bases left between them. The CDR3 has 12 residues. The CDR3 reads CASSPVNTEAFF. The DNA of the CDR3 is TGTGCCAGCAGCCCCGTGAACACTGAAGCTTTCTTT.

The chain links TRBV9 to TRBJ1-4, with D possibly TRBD1 on 6 matching bases. The length of the CDR3 is 15 residues. Germline CDR1 is SGDLS and CDR2 is YYNGEE. Trimming stripped 3 bases from V and 8 bases from J, with 17 bases between. The DNA of the CDR3 is TGTGCCAGCAGCGAGGGGGGTGACAAAGCAGAAAAACTGTTTTTT. Protein: CASSEGGDKAEKLFF.

Points on this clone: Sequence at one end of the junction differs from germline and may be a read error. The gene calls are TRBV5-3 and TRBJ2-5; a possible D gene is TRBD2 (5 bases). TRBV5-3 is labeled an ORF, and its function is uncertain. The CDR3 length is 15 residues. DNA of the CDR3: TGTGCCAGCAGCTCCGCCGGGATAGATCAAGAGACCCAGTACTTC. Residues: CASSSAGIDQETQYF.

The CDR3 region is CASSRTAGGPSAYEQYF. CDR3 bases: TGTGCCAGCAGCCGAACAGCAGGGGGACCCAGCGCGTACGAGCAGTACTTC. This chain joins TRBV5-4 and TRBJ2-7, with 7 bases lining up with TRBD1. Germline V gene data show CDR1 as SGHNT and CDR2 as YYREEE (reference sequence). The CDR3 sequence is 17 residues long. The V segment lost 4 bases and the J segment 4 bases; nucleotides outside the gene matches: 17.

The rearrangement joins TRBV5-1 to TRBJ2-2; 10 nucleotides align to TRBD1. The CDR3 length is 17 residues. Germline V gene data show CDR1 as SGHRS and CDR2 as YFSETQ. J gave up 4 bases and V 0 bases, and 6 bases lay outside the gene matches. Here the CDR3 DNA reads TGCGCCAGCAGCTTGGGGGCCCGGACAGGGGGCACCGGGGAGCTGTTTTTT. It codes for CASSLGARTGGTGELFF.

The V call is TRBV13, the J call TRBJ2-7; D might be TRBD1 or TRBD2, each matching 5 bases. Germline V gene data show CDR1 as PRHDT and CDR2 as FYEKMQ (reference sequence). The V gene lost 3 bases and the J gene lost 0 bases, with 15 bases spanning the gap. The CDR3 length is 16 residues. CDR3 coding DNA: TGTGCCAGCAGCTTGGGACCGCCGACTGCCTCCTACGAGCAGTACTTC. It translates to CASSLGPPTASYEQYF.

The J gene is TRBJ2-7, the V gene TRBV10-3; 8 bases line up with TRBD1. CDR3 size: 12 residues. From germline, CDR1 is ENHRY and CDR2 SYGVKD. The V segment lost 10 bases and the J segment 0 bases; nucleotides outside the gene matches: 2. CDR3 sequence: CATGTGSYEQYF. DNA for the CDR3: TGTGCCACCGGGACAGGCTCCTACGAGCAGTACTTC.

This clone is medium-sized (0.01 to 0.1%) within its sample. The chain combines TRBV27 with TRBJ2-7; 11 bases map to TRBD2. Germline lookup yields CDR1 MNHEY and CDR2 SMNVEV (reference sequence). The J segment lost 6 bases and the V segment lost 5 bases, leaving 6 bases of the junction unmatched. CDR3 length: 14 residues. The DNA for the CDR3 is TGTGCCAGCAGTCTCATAGCGGGAGGGCCCGAGCAGTACTTC. Its translation is CASSLIAGGPEQYF.

The chain couples TRBV5-1 to TRBJ2-3; 9 nucleotides agree with TRBD2. V shed 0 bases, J shed 5 bases, and the junction held 4 bases outside the gene matches. Germline CDR1 SGHRS, CDR2 YFSETQ. This CDR3 contains 15 residues. The CDR3 bases are TGCGCCAGCAGCTTGGATCGCGGGGGGGTAGATACGCAGTATTTT. Encoded protein: CASSLDRGGVDTQYF.

This clone appeared a few times. The J gene is TRBJ1-1, the V gene TRBV5-5; D gene unclear. The V gene's germline CDR1 is SGHKS and CDR2 YYEKEE (reference sequence). The CDR3 covers 13 residues. V lost 5 bases to trimming and J lost 0 bases, with 8 bases between them. CDR3 in DNA: TGTGCCAGCAGAGAAGACTTGAACACTGAAGCTTTCTTT. Translating it yields CASREDLNTEAFF.

This chain uses TRBV11-2 with TRBJ2-7, with 9 bases identical to TRBD1. The germline CDR1 and CDR2 sequences are SGHAT and FQNNGV. J gave up 4 bases and V 4 bases, and 5 bases lay outside the gene matches. There are 14 residues in the CDR3. The DNA of the CDR3 is TGTGCCAGCAGCTCCGGGACAGGGTTTTACGAGCAGTACTTC. Its translation is CASSSGTGFYEQYF.

V is TRBV28 and J is TRBJ2-7; TRBD1 might be the D (5 bases). Between the trimmed V and J ends, which lost 6 bases and 0 bases, there was a span of 9 bases. The CDR3 runs to 13 residues. Germline loops: CDR1 MDHEN, CDR2 SYDVKM. The CDR3 loop is CASSIDSSYEQYF. In nucleotides, the CDR3 is TGTGCCAGCAGCATCGACAGCTCCTACGAGCAGTACTTC.